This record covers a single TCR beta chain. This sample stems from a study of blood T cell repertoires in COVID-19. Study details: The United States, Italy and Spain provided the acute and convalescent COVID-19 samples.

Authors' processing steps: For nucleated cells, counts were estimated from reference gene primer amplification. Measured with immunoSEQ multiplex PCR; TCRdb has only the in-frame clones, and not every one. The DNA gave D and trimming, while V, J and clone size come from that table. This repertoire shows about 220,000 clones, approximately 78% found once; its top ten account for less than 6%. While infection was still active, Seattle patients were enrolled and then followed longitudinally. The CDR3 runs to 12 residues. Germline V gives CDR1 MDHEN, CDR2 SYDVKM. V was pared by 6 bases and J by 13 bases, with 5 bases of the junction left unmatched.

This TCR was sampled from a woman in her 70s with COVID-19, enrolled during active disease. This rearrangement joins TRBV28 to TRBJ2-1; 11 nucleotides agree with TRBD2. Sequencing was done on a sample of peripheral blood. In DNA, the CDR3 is TGTGCCAGCAGATTAGCGGGAGGGCCCCAGTTCTTC. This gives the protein CASRLAGGPQFF.